These 27 T cell receptor beta chains were all obtained from the same sample, sequenced in a study of OX40 agonist ivuxolimab in advanced cancers. Generated by immunoSEQ multiplex PCR, the TCRdb table keeps only in-frame clones and is missing some. The table lists tens of thousands of clones, approximately 92% of them singletons. Sequencing used CD4+ or CD8+ T cells sorted from blood, obtained in a trial of the OX40 agonist ivuxolimab. The receptors derive from an adult with an advanced solid tumor such as melanoma, head and neck, liver or kidney cancer.

The chain recombines TRBV7-9 with TRBJ1-3; 8 bases fit TRBD1. Germline V gene data show CDR1 as SEHNR and CDR2 as FQNEAQ (reference sequence). V was clipped by 8 bases and J by 0 bases; unmatched bases: 6. The CDR3 has 15 amino acids. CDR3 nucleotide sequence: TGTGCCAGCGGAGACAGGGGACTCTCTGGAAACACCATATATTTT. Its protein is CASGDRGLSGNTIYF.

This chain joins TRBV30 and TRBJ1-4; TRBD1 is a possible D gene (5 bases). V lost 2 bases to trimming and J lost 5 bases, with 18 bases between them. This CDR3 has 16 amino acids. Germline assignment: CDR1 GTSNPN and CDR2 SVGIG (reference sequence). The CDR3 here is CAWSPGVGLQNEKLFF. CDR3 nucleotide sequence: TGTGCCTGGAGTCCGGGAGTGGGACTGCAGAATGAAAAACTGTTTTTT.

The chain uses TRBV11-3 and TRBJ2-7, with D possibly matching TRBD1 (5 bases). V was clipped by 0 bases and J by 0 bases, with 12 bases between them. Germline CDR1 reads SGHNT; CDR2 reads YENEEA. This CDR3 spans 16 amino acids. CDR3 sequence (DNA): TGTGCCAGCAGCTTAGAAGGGGTCCTCAGCTCCTACGAGCAGTACTTC. Amino acid sequence: CASSLEGVLSSYEQYF.

This chain connects TRBV30 to TRBJ2-3; D uncertain. Trimming shortened V by 4 bases and J by 3 bases, and 8 bases separated the two germline ends. The germline gives CDR1 GTSNPN, CDR2 SVGIG (reference sequence). CDR3 length equals 12 residues. The CDR3 loop reads CAWTTETDTQYF. The CDR3 DNA sequence: TGTGCCTGGACTACTGAAACAGATACGCAGTATTTT.

The J gene is TRBJ2-2, the V gene TRBV4-2; D might be TRBD2 (7 bases). V lost 5 bases and J 6 bases, leaving 16 bases between the germline ends. CDR1 is LGHNA, CDR2 YNFKEQ, per germline. This CDR3 spans 15 amino acids. In nucleotides, the CDR3 is TGTGCCAGCAGCGTGGTCGGGGGGCGACCCGGGGAGCTGTTTTTT. Protein sequence: CASSVVGGRPGELFF.

This clone appeared a single time. The rearrangement links TRBV5-6 to TRBJ2-5; 8 positions agree with TRBD1. J gave up 9 bases and V 7 bases, and 11 bases lay outside the gene matches. This CDR3 has 13 amino acids. CDR1 and CDR2 (germline): SGHDT, YYEEEE. CDR3 nucleotide sequence: TGTGCCAGCTACAGACAGGGGAGTTGGGCCCAGTACTTC. Residues: CASYRQGSWAQYF. The full variable domain, in which reference TRBV5-6 and TRBJ2-5 provide the parts outside the CDR3, is DAGVTQSPTHLIKTRGQQVTLRCSPKSGHDTVSWYQQALGQGPQFIFQYYEEEERQRGNFPDRFSGHQFPNYSSELNVNALLLGDSALYLCASYRQGSWAQYFGPGTRLLVL.

The CDR3 region has the DNA TGCAGCGTTGGACTCCTAGGGGGGAACACTGAAGCTTTCTTT. The encoded protein is CSVGLLGGNTEAFF. The chain carries TRBV29-1 and TRBJ1-1; weak D call: TRBD1 (6 bases). There are 14 residues in the CDR3. Germline-derived CDR1 and CDR2 are SQVTM and ANQGSEA. The V end was cut by 4 bases, the J end by 1 base, with 13 bases between.

This clone was observed a single time. J is TRBJ1-1 and V is TRBV29-1; D call uncertain. In germline, CDR1 is SQVTM, CDR2 ANQGSEA. This CDR3 contains 13 residues. V was cut by 1 base and J by 4 bases, with 10 bases left in between. The CDR3 DNA is TGCAGCGTTGAAGTCCAGGTGGGCACTGAAGCTTTCTTT. Its translation: CSVEVQVGTEAFF.

This clone was observed once. This chain uses TRBV2 with TRBJ1-4, with D possibly TRBD1 on 6 matching bases. Between the trimmed V and J ends, which lost 10 bases and 4 bases, there was a span of 13 bases. From germline, CDR1 is SNHLY and CDR2 FYNNEI. This CDR3 spans 13 amino acids. The chain's CDR3 is CATQGRYNEKLFF. The CDR3, as DNA: TGTGCCACCCAGGGGAGGTATAATGAAAAACTGTTTTTT.

This chain links TRBV4-1 with TRBJ2-5; 10 bases are shared with TRBD2. V trimming: 1 base; J trimming: 4 bases; junction bases outside the gene matches: 9. Germline V lookup: CDR1 MGHRA, CDR2 YSYEKL. CDR3 length: 17 residues. The CDR3 region is CASSQGVGAGGGETQYF. CDR3 bases: TGCGCCAGCAGCCAAGGGGTGGGAGCGGGAGGGGGAGAGACCCAGTACTTC.

The DNA for the CDR3 is TGTGCCAGCAGACCCCGACAGAAAACAAGCACAGATACGCAGTATTTT. It encodes CASRPRQKTSTDTQYF. The chain links TRBV7-9 to TRBJ2-3, with D possibly matching TRBD1 (5 bases). The germline CDR1 and CDR2 sequences are SEHNR and FQNEAQ (reference sequence). The CDR3 loop spans 16 amino acids. V lost 6 bases and J lost 0, with 16 bases in between.

This chain uses TRBV30 with TRBJ1-1, with TRBD1 identical over 7 bases. The germline V gene encodes CDR1 GTSNPN and CDR2 SVGIG (reference sequence). CDR3 length: 13 amino acids. J was trimmed by 0 bases and V by 5 bases; bases with no gene match: 3. The CDR3 DNA sequence: TGTGCCTGGGAGGGACAGCTGAACACTGAAGCTTTCTTT. Its translation is CAWEGQLNTEAFF.

V gene TRBV6-1 combines with J gene TRBJ2-5, with 9 nucleotides matching TRBD1. V shed 4 bases and J 3 bases; nucleotides not matched to a gene: 6. Germline V gene sequence: CDR1 MNHNS, CDR2 SASEGT. The CDR3 runs to 15 residues. CDR3 sequence: CASSGRQGVKETQYF. The CDR3 DNA reads as TGTGCCAGCAGTGGGCGACAGGGGGTGAAAGAGACCCAGTACTTC.

The chain uses TRBV6-1 and TRBJ1-1, with TRBD1 as a possible D gene (5 bases). Germline V gives CDR1 MNHNS, CDR2 SASEGT. The CDR3 runs 13 residues. V was pared by 2 bases and J by 4 bases, with 8 bases between. CDR3 region: CASSELGGTEAFF. DNA for the CDR3: TGTGCCAGCAGTGAACTGGGGGGCACTGAAGCTTTCTTT.

The rearrangement joins TRBV15 to TRBJ1-4; TRBD1 might be the D (6 bases). This CDR3 contains 15 residues. The germline V gene encodes CDR1 LNHNV and CDR2 YYDKDF (reference sequence). Trimming took off 3 bases at V and 5 bases at J, with 13 bases between the two ends. DNA of the CDR3: TGTGCCACCAGCAGGGTTTACGGGGGCAATGAAAAACTGTTTTTT. Encoded protein: CATSRVYGGNEKLFF.

V is TRBV15 and J is TRBJ1-4, with TRBD1 as a possible D gene (5 bases). Per the germline V gene, CDR1 is LNHNV and CDR2 is YYDKDF (reference sequence). This CDR3 is 17 amino acids long. The V end lost 1 base, the J end lost 6 bases, and 18 bases lay between the germline ends. CDR3 DNA sequence: TGTGCCACCAGCAGAGCTGGGTTCGGGGGAGGGGATGAAAAACTGTTTTTT. Translated, it gives CATSRAGFGGGDEKLFF.

The V and J genes are TRBV30 and TRBJ2-7; TRBD2 aligns across 12 bases. After removal of 3 bases from V and 3 bases from J, the junction contained 3 bases not matched to a gene. CDR1 and CDR2 from the germline V gene are GTSNPN and SVGIG (reference sequence). The CDR3 length is 14 residues. CDR3 in DNA: TGTGCCTGGAGCCCACTAGCGGGGGGCTACGAGCAGTACTTC. Translating gives CAWSPLAGGYEQYF.

V gene TRBV19 combines with J gene TRBJ1-5; D is unclear. Trimming left V 5 bases short and J 1 base short, with 15 bases between. Germline loops: CDR1 LNHDA, CDR2 SQIVND (reference sequence). The CDR3 totals 16 residues. This CDR3 reads CASSVTRFRSNQPQHF. The CDR3 DNA reads TGTGCCAGTAGTGTAACTAGATTTCGGAGCAATCAGCCCCAGCATTTT.

In DNA form, the CDR3 reads TGTGCCAGCAGCCCCGGGACTAGGGGCACAGATACGCAGTATTTT. It yields the protein CASSPGTRGTDTQYF. The chain recombines TRBV5-4 with TRBJ2-3; 8 bases fit TRBD2. The V gene's germline CDR1 is SGHNT and CDR2 YYREEE (reference sequence). After removal of 4 bases from V and 1 base from J, the junction contained 5 bases not matched to a gene. The CDR3 sequence is 15 residues long. Full variable domain (rest looked up from reference TRBV5-4 and TRBJ2-3): ETGVTQSPTHLIKTRGQQVTLRCSSQSGHNTVSWYQQALGQGPQFIFQYYREEENGRGNFPPRFSGLQFPNYSSELNVNALELDDSALYLCASSPGTRGTDTQYFGPGTRLTVL.

The chain is built from TRBV5-1 and TRBJ1-2; D remains unclear. There are 13 residues in the CDR3. Germline V gene data show CDR1 as SGHRS and CDR2 as YFSETQ. Trimming removed 0 bases from V and 8 bases from J, with 11 bases in between. The CDR3 region is CASSLEAAGGYTF. The CDR3 DNA is TGCGCCAGCAGCTTGGAGGCAGCGGGCGGCTACACCTTC.

With respect to this clone: One end of the junction varies from germline; a read error may be responsible. This chain connects TRBV7-7 to TRBJ2-7; 8 bases are shared with TRBD2. The CDR3 is made up of 15 amino acids. Germline V lookup: CDR1 SSHAT, CDR2 FNYEAQ (reference sequence). CDR3 sequence reads: CASSLDVSGNYEQYF. The CDR3 DNA reads TGTGCTAGCAGCTTAGACGTTAGCGGGAACTACGAGCAGTACTTC.

The CDR3, as DNA: TGTGCCAGCTCACCACGGGAGGAAACTAATGAAAAACTGTTTTTT. Its translation: CASSPREETNEKLFF. This chain links TRBV18 with TRBJ1-4; no clear D gene. There are 15 residues in the CDR3. The germline CDR1 and CDR2 sequences are KGHSH and LQKENI. Trimming cost V 1 base and J 1 base, with 7 bases left between them.

Only one count was recorded for this clone. The chain carries TRBV5-3 and TRBJ2-7, with 8 bases matching TRBD1. TRBV5-3 is labeled an ORF, and its function is uncertain. This CDR3 is built from 15 residues. V was clipped by 7 bases and J by 2 bases; unmatched bases: 11. The CDR3 bases are TGTGCCAGAGAGACCCGGACAGGGCCTACCTACGAGCAGTACTTC. Translating it yields CARETRTGPTYEQYF.

Concerning this clone itself: Additional DNA sequences in this sample encode the identical CDR3. The chain joins TRBV9 to TRBJ1-5; perhaps TRBD1 as D (5 bases). Germline-derived CDR1 and CDR2 are SGDLS and YYNGEE. The CDR3 loop spans 15 amino acids. The V and J ends lost 0 bases and 1 base respectively, with 8 bases between them. The DNA for the CDR3 is TGTGCCAGCAGCGTAGGGCAGGGAAGCAATCAGCCCCAGCATTTT. It translates to CASSVGQGSNQPQHF.

This clone occurred a few times. The chain carries TRBV6-1 and TRBJ1-6; 7 bases map to TRBD1. V lost 4 bases to trimming and J lost 4 bases; unmatched junction nucleotides: 7. CDR1 and CDR2 (germline): MNHNS, SASEGT. The CDR3 has 16 residues. The CDR3: CASSVDGTVYNSPLHF. DNA for the CDR3: TGTGCCAGCAGTGTCGACGGGACAGTATATAATTCACCCCTCCACTTT.

This clone has just one count. CDR3 sequence: CASSLELAGRLINTEAFF. DNA for the CDR3: TGTGCCAGCAGCTTAGAGTTGGCAGGTCGACTAATAAACACTGAAGCTTTCTTT. J is TRBJ1-1 and V is TRBV7-6; no reliable D call. The germline gives CDR1 SGHVS, CDR2 FNYEAQ. The CDR3 spans 18 residues. V gave up 1 base and J gave up 2 bases, with 20 bases separating them.

The chain recombines TRBV5-1 with TRBJ1-4; 7 bases are shared with TRBD1. CDR3 size: 14 residues. The V gene's germline CDR1 is SGHRS and CDR2 YFSETQ. The V gene end was trimmed by 3 bases and the J gene end by 8 bases; junction bases not matched to a gene: 7. CDR3 residues: CASSSQGGEEKLFF. The CDR3 DNA reads as TGCGCCAGCAGCTCGCAGGGGGGTGAGGAAAAACTGTTTTTT.